These T cell receptor beta chains were read from a single sample in a study of T-cell reconstitution after alpha-beta-depleted transplantation in children. TCRdb re-analysed the PCR reads in MiXCR, keeping a single row per CDR3 protein. The sample contains about 340,000 distinct CDR3 sequences, 15% to 20% of which appear only once. The specimen comprised PBMCs, mostly from graft donor cells, sampled 360 days after TCRalphabeta/CD19-depleted stem cell transplant. The receptors were sampled from a male patient aged 2 to 9 who had a stem cell transplant for acute lymphoblastic leukemia, so the T cells may come from the graft donor. Both conserved end residues are part of each CDR3. The D gene is left open where the match is weak. Rows may omit the clone size; those that give it use once, few, many or a size class.

TRBD1,NA,TRBJ2-7,TRBV28,TGTGCCAGCAGTTTTCTCCGTGACAGGGGGCTGTACGAGCAGTACTTC,CASSFLRDRGLYEQYF
TRBD1,NA,TRBJ2-7,TRBV7-8,TGTGCCAGCAGCTTAGAGGACAGGGGAGGCGAGCAGTACTTC,CASSLEDRGGEQYF
NA,few,TRBJ2-5,TRBV30,TGTGCCTGGAGTGTACGTGGGACTTTCTCGGAGACCCAGTACTTC,CAWSVRGTFSETQYF
NA,NA,TRBJ2-3,TRBV5-1,TGCGCCAGCAGCTCCAGTGGGGGCGGTCTGACAGATACGCAGTATTTT,CASSSSGGGLTDTQYF
TRBD1,few,TRBJ2-1,TRBV20-1,TGCAGTGCTTCCGACAGGGCCTCCTACAATGAGCAGTTCTTC,CSASDRASYNEQFF
TRBD2,few,TRBJ2-7,TRBV4-3,TGCGCCAGCAGCCAAGGTCTCGCTAGCGGGAGATCCTACGAGCAGTACTTC,CASSQGLASGRSYEQYF
TRBD1,NA,TRBJ1-5,TRBV5-1,TGCGCCAGGAGCGCCGGGACAGGGAGCAATCAGCCCCAGCATTTT,CARSAGTGSNQPQHF
NA,NA,TRBJ2-2,TRBV28,TGTGCCAGCAGGGAGCAGAACACCGGGGAGCTGTTTTTT,CASREQNTGELFF
NA,many,TRBJ2-3,TRBV4-1,TGCGCCAGCAGCCAAGGACGGACAGATACGCAGTATTTT,CASSQGRTDTQYF
TRBD2,NA,TRBJ2-1,TRBV10-3,TGTGCCATCAGTGAAGGGGGACTAGCGGGAGAAGGACTACTCGATGAGCAGTTCTTC,CAISEGGLAGEGLLDEQFF
NA,NA,TRBJ2-6,TRBV6-5,TGTGCCAGCAGTTACTTCTCAGGGAACTCTGGGGCCAACGTCCTGACTTTC,CASSYFSGNSGANVLTF
TRBD2,few,TRBJ2-1,TRBV20-1,TGCAGTGCAAAGCGGGCTAGCGGGAGTGTGTTGGGTAGTAATGAGCAGTTCTTC,CSAKRASGSVLGSNEQFF
TRBD2,NA,TRBJ2-1,TRBV6-2/TRBV6-3,TGTGCCAGCAGTACCCATCCGGGACTAGCGGGAGGGAAGAACAATGAGCAGTTCTTC,CASSTHPGLAGGKNNEQFF
NA,NA,TRBJ2-7,TRBV6-2/TRBV6-3,TGTGCCAGCAGTTCCCTTGGGGGACCCTCCTACGAGCAGTACTTC,CASSSLGGPSYEQYF
NA,once,TRBJ1-5,TRBV12-3/TRBV12-4,TGTGCCAGCACCGACAAAAATCAGCCCCAGCATTTT,CASTDKNQPQHF
NA,many,TRBJ2-3,TRBV12-3/TRBV12-4,TGTGCCAGCAGTTTATCCCTGGGCGGCACAGATACGCAGTATTTT,CASSLSLGGTDTQYF
NA,NA,TRBJ2-6,TRBV28,TGTGCCAGCAGCACCCTTAGCTCTGGGGCCAACGTCCTGACTTTC,CASSTLSSGANVLTF
TRBD2,few,TRBJ2-1,TRBV7-9,TGTGCCAGCAGCTTAGGGGGCTTTAGCGGACTAGGATACGAGCAGTTCTTC,CASSLGGFSGLGYEQFF
TRBD1,NA,TRBJ1-5,TRBV6-2/TRBV6-3,TGTGCCACCAGCGGTCACACAGGGGCCTATCTGCCCCAGCATTTT,CATSGHTGAYLPQHF
TRBD2,NA,TRBJ2-5,TRBV4-1,TGCGCCAGCAGCCTTCGGACTAGCGGGTCGGAGGAGACCCAGTACTTC,CASSLRTSGSEETQYF
NA,few,TRBJ2-2,TRBV7-3,TGTGCCAGCAGCGCGATGCCCAGAGGTCCCGCTTACACCGGGGAGCTGTTTTTT,CASSAMPRGPAYTGELFF
TRBD1,NA,TRBJ1-4,TRBV27,TGTGCCAGCAGTTTATCGATCCCCAGGGGGAATGAAAAACTGTTTTTT,CASSLSIPRGNEKLFF
TRBD1,NA,TRBJ2-1,TRBV10-3,TGTGCCATCAGGGACAGGCGGGCCTACAATGAGCAGTTCTTC,CAIRDRRAYNEQFF
TRBD2,NA,TRBJ2-1,TRBV12-3/TRBV12-4,TGTGCCAGCAGTTTAGGTGTCGGGACTAGCGGGAGTACACAGTTCTTC,CASSLGVGTSGSTQFF
NA,NA,TRBJ1-6,TRBV4-3,TGCGCCAGCAGCCAAGACTTAGCGGGGAGAGATTCACCCCTCCACTTT,CASSQDLAGRDSPLHF
NA,few,TRBJ2-7,TRBV28,TGTGCCAGCTCCGTTTCTGTTGGGGAAGGAGGGGAAAAGCCCTACGAGCAGTACTTC,CASSVSVGEGGEKPYEQYF
NA,few,TRBJ2-7,TRBV12-3/TRBV12-4,TGTGCCAGCAGTCGGGAGAGGAACACCCACTACGAGCAGTACTTC,CASSRERNTHYEQYF
TRBD2,many,TRBJ2-3,TRBV4-2,TGTGCCAGCAGCCAAATGAGGCTTGGAGCGGGGCCTAGCACAGATACGCAGTATTTT,CASSQMRLGAGPSTDTQYF
TRBD2,NA,TRBJ2-3,TRBV7-2,TGTGCCAGCAGCTTGAGTCTAGCGGGAGGGGATACGCAGTATTTT,CASSLSLAGGDTQYF
NA,many,TRBJ1-1,TRBV30,TGTGCCTGGAGTGCCCCGTTGAACACTGAAGCTTTCTTT,CAWSAPLNTEAFF